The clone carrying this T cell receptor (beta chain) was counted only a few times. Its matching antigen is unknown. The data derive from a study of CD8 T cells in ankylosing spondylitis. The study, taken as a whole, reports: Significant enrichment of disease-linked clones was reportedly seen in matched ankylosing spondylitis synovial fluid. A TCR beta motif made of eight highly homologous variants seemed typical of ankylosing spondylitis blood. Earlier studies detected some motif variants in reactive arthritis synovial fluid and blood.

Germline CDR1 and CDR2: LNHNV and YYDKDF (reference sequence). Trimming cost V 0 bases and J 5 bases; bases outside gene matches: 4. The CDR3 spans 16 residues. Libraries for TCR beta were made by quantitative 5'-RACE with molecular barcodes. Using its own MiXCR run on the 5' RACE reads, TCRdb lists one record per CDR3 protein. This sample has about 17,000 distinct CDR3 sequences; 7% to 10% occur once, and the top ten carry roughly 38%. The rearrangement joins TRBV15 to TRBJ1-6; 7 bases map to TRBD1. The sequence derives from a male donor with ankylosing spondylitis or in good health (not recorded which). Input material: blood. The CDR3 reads CATSRDRGQNNSPLHF. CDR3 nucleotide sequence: TGTGCCACCAGCAGAGATCGGGGACAGAATAATTCACCCCTCCACTTT.